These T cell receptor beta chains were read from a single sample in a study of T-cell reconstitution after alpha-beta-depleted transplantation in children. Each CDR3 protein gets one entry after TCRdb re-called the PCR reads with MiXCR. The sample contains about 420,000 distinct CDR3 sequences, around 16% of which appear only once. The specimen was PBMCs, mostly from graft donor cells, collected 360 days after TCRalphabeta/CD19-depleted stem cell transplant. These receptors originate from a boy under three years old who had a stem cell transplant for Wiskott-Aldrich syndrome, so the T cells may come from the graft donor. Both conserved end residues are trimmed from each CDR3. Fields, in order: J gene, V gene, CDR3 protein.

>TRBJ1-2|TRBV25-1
ASGRTGDGYT
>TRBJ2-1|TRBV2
AKGRDEQF
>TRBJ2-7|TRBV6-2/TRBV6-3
ASGGRILVALSYEQY
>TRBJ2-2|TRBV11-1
ASSLKSGDHSGNGTGELF
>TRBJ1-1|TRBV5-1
ASSFLFGNLNTEAF
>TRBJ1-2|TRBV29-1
SVDTSNYGYT
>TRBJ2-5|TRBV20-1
SASQSGKETQY
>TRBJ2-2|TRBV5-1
ASSLVWVEVGTGELF
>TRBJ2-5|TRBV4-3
ASSQRFAGEGETQY
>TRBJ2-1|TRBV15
ATRDPYHEQF
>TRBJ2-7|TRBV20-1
SAGVTYEQY
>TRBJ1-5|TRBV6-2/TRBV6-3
ASRETTQPQH
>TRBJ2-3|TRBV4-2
ASSPHWGTDTQY
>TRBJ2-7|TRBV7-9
ASSIRGQTAYEQY
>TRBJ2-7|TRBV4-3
ASSQDLADLYEQY
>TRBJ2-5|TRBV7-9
ASSSDSETQY
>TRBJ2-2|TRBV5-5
ASSLIEQGGPYTGELF
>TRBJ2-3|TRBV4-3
ASSPSTTRPIPPDTQY
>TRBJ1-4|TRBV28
ASSLRTGGEKLF
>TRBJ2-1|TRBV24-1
ATSDFGKVEQF
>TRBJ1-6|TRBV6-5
ASSYSSAARSPLH
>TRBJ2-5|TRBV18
ASSPRWTGKQETQY
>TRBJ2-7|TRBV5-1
ASSPGTVSYEQY
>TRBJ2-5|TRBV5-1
ASSRQGETQY
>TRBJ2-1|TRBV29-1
SVAPNEQF
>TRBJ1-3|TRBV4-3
ASSLGQRDTIY
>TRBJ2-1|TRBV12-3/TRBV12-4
ASSFQGRTEQF
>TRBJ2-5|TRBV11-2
ASSHAGVGETQY
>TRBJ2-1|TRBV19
ASRPGLAGVDQF
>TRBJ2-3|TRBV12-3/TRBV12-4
ASSSPWGLAGDPDTQY
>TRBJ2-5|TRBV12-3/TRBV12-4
ASSLAFSKAWSEETQY
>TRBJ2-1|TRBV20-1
SALPGYNEQF
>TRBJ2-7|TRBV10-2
ASRRALASEQY
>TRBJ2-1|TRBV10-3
AISESKFCRSTGLLVCNEQF
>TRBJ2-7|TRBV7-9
ASSPRTVRYEQY
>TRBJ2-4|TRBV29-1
SVSGAKNIQY
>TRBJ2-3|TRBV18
ASSPDLTDTQY
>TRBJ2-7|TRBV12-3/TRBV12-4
ASSRTGDLYEQY
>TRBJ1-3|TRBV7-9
ASSLRAPGNTIY
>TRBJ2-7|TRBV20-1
SARGSPPHHLYEQY
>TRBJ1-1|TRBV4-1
ASSRGSEAF
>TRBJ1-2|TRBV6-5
ASSYSGTGNYGYT
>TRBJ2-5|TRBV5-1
ASSLAVLTNQETQY
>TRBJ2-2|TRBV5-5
ASSLVAGGTGELF
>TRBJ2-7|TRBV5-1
ASSFGQSSYEQY
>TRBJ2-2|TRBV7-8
ASTGVGGELF
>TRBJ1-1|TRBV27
ASSLLENTEAF
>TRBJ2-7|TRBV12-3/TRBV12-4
ASSLNDYEQY
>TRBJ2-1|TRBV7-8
ASSSWTVDSYNEQF
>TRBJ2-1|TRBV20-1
SARGRGQGHWISYNEQF
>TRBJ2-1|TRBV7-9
ASSNSGGSYNEQF
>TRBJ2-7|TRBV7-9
ASSLGSGRYEQY
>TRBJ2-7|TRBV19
ASSSRDYLPYEQY
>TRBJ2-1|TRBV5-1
ASSTGTATNNEQF
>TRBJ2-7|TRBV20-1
SARDTSGDIYEQY
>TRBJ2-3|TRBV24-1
ATSAPAGGVDTQY
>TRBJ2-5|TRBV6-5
ASSYVEGNPYQETQY
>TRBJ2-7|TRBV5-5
ASSYRGREYEQY
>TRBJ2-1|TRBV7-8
ASSLGWTGRNNEQF